The present TCR beta chain was sequenced within a study of cytomegalovirus exposure and HLA in healthy donors (dated by TCRdb to 2016 to 2017). Some background on the complete study: An earlier analysis of about 530 of the donors reported roughly 300 Gb of sequence data and 117 million unique TCR beta sequences obtained from about 170 million T cells. Approximately 310 gigabases of sequencing data and about 92 million unique TCR sequences made up an early release that covered fewer than 650 HLA-typed donors. The genetic ancestry cluster associated with self-reported Caucasian donors included 81% of the 398 genotyped donors. The study aimed to test whether cataloging public T cell receptors could reveal signatures of past pathogen exposure. The study profiled the T cell repertoires of about 720 subjects by immunosequencing and related them to cytomegalovirus serostatus. Along with the roughly 610-subject first cohort, a separate validation cohort of over a hundred different subjects was used. To predict cytomegalovirus infection status, the study combined high-throughput TCR immunosequencing, statistical association of individual TCRs with disease status, and machine learning. In a later analysis, previously published TCR beta repertoires from about 640 donors were re-analyzed and high-resolution HLA genotyping was added so that TCR occurrence patterns could be studied. Rather than using new phenotypic data, the later analysis identified candidate immune exposures from TCR beta sequences and from how often those sequences occurred across donors. In an earlier analysis of 550 to 700 of the donors, high-throughput TCR beta sequencing was used to judge whether each TCR beta V gene segment behaved as functional or pseudogenic. Alongside the repertoire data, information on donor age, sex, ethnicity and CMV serostatus was compiled. A later genetic analysis took genome-wide SNP genotypes for about 55% of the roughly 700 donors and used that subset as a discovery cohort. Every discovery cohort repertoire had been produced on one sequencing platform. Both class I and class II loci were covered by HLA typing, at four-digit resolution. The number of typed donors differed by locus: roughly 629-640 for A, B, C, DRB1 and DQB1; about 520 for DQA1; some 590 for DPA1; and around 470 for DPB1. Four or five DR-DQ haplotypes were treated as single units for association and clustering because of strong linkage in the cohort. On average, around 200,000 unique TCR beta nucleotide sequences were sequenced per donor among a few hundred genotyped donors of the cohort, with 15% to 20% of those sequences being non-productive. The paper as a whole reports these results and caveats: The earlier analysis of some 560 of the donors excluded over 15 rarely observed V segments, including chromosome 9 orphons, because counts were too low. A further reported finding was that TCR beta sequences accurately predicted the HLA-A and HLA-B alleles for most subjects in the first cohort. In a later analysis, most CMV-associated TCR beta chains were found to appear HLA-restricted, with HLA associations seemingly driven largely by CMV exposure. Because the 87-base-pair reads could not distinguish some IMGT-functional V segments, including TRBV6-2 and TRBV6-3, those segments were excluded. In this cohort, only TCR beta chains were sequenced, and detectable features were limited by the absence of alpha or paired-chain data. Compared with the approximately 700-donor mean, donors in an Asian-associated ancestry cluster had fewer N-insertions in productive TCRs, according to a later genetic analysis. In a later analysis, TCR association rates were found to vary across HLA loci, with the most associated TCRs seen for DRB1 alleles and the fewest for HLA-C alleles. In an earlier analysis of roughly 560 of the donors, most TCR beta V segments were observed in productive rearrangements about 87% or about 30% of the time, broadly matching IMGT annotations. A total of some 180 TCR beta chains were listed by the study as associated with cytomegalovirus. Specific HLA alleles were associated with more than 15,000 TCR beta sequences at a false discovery rate of 0.05 in a later analysis. Across donors, most TCR sequences were observed very rarely, whereas some public TCRs were present in many individuals. Correlated functional status among segregating V segments might be attributable to linkage disequilibrium, but an unknown experimental factor could not be ruled out. Because HLA typing was unavailable for some donors at each locus, only the typed subset was used in association tests. For the cohort, immune exposure information was limited to CMV serostatus. Strong co-occurrence of HLA alleles, especially DR and DQ, made assigning TCR associations to individual alleles difficult. A cluster of highly shared sequence variants was judged likely to represent a technical artifact of the sequencing pipeline. A later analysis reported that several top co-occurrence clusters appeared linked to parvovirus B19, influenza, CMV and Epstein-Barr virus. A few of the identified cytomegalovirus-associated TCR beta chains were confirmed in vitro to be specific for cytomegalovirus antigens. The classifier was reported to diagnose cytomegalovirus status with high specificity and sensitivity in both the original cohort and the validation cohort. An association between a missense DCLRE1C variant and V-gene and J-gene trimming of TCR beta chains was found in a later genetic analysis and replicated in an independent cohort. It was suggested by the authors that the approach could potentially be generalized to other disease states and immunological phenotypes. A later analysis found that HLA-associated TCR beta chains were more clonally expanded and had lower generation probabilities than equally common non-associated chains. Roughly uniform sequencing depth across donors was assumed in presence/absence analyses, although this assumption may not hold.

The cohort consisted of 666 healthy bone marrow donors. All cohort members were sampled while nominally healthy, although unrecorded immune exposures were likely present. The donor was CMV seropositive and was included in the group of 289 seropositive cohort members. Each donor provided a peripheral blood sample, and peripheral blood mononuclear cells were used for TCR beta sequencing. The Qiagen DNeasy Blood Extraction Kit was used to extract genomic DNA from the blood cell samples. The library was generated by the immunoSEQ multiplex PCR assay. For the multiplex PCR, a mixture combining 60 forward primers for TCR Vbeta segments and 13 reverse primers for TCR Jbeta segments was used. Amplification of the CDR3 region of rearranged TCR beta genes was performed with a multiplex PCR assay on genomic DNA. Amplified TCR beta libraries were sequenced as 87-base-pair reads on the Illumina HiSeq System. The paper's processing steps were these. A later analysis counted about 80 million unique TCR beta chains across the 700 or so repertoires, and roughly 10 million of these chains were shared by at least two donors. A nearest-neighbor algorithm error-corrected the raw reads and collapsed the reads into unique sequences, merging closely related sequences to remove PCR and sequencing errors. V, D and J gene segments were assigned by aligning CDR3 sequences to IMGT reference sequences. For a sequence to be retained, at least a six-nucleotide match to both a V gene segment and a J gene segment was required. Rearrangements were called productive when the CDR3 lacked stop codons and stayed in frame with V and J; all others were non-productive. CDR3 was defined according to IMGT convention as the region running from the second conserved V-encoded cysteine to the conserved J-encoded phenylalanine. The earlier analysis of approximately 590 of the donors excluded any sequence lacking an unambiguous match to a single V gene segment. In an earlier analysis of approximately 560 of the donors, a V segment was called functional when productive rearrangements were above 56.7%, and segregating when the standard deviation between donors exceeded 5%. A statistical classification framework was built to diagnose cytomegalovirus status from the catalog of TCR beta chain sequences. In a later analysis, V and J genes were assigned by comparing TCR nucleotide sequences against IMGT/GENE-DB human TR gene sequences. A later analysis assigned CDR3 sequences and most-parsimonious VDJ recombination scenarios with the TCRdist pipeline. In a later analysis, each TCR beta chain was defined by its CDR3 amino acid sequence together with its V-gene family, and reads without a unique V-gene family were excluded. In a later analysis, fewer than 650 highly shared, low-generation-probability nucleotide sequences were removed to address suspected cross-contamination and a sequencing artifact. In a later analysis, a clonal expansion index for each public chain was calculated from normalized within-repertoire ranks of inferred template counts. Generation probabilities in a later analysis came from a VDJ recombination model fitted to out-of-frame rearrangements, and those results were checked against IGoR. Hypergeometric tests were used in a later analysis to score TCR-TCR, TCR-HLA and TCR-CMV co-occurrence, with a repertoire-size bias correction applied to the TCR pairs. A later analysis estimated false discovery rates by permuting HLA or CMV assignments 20 times. A later analysis grouped co-occurring TCRs with DBSCAN, adding TCRdist sequence similarity when clustering within HLA-allele-positive subsets. Co-occurrence clustering excluded repertoires with fewer than 30,000 or more than 120,000 public chains, plus five with anomalous nucleotide sharing. TCRdb carries this immuneACCESS record with in-frame sequences only. Its versions omit some clonotypes, under half of them owing to an unresolved V gene in the studies checked, with the rest unexplained. V and J calls plus clone size are reproduced from that table; the DNA served to infer D and trimming. The sample data list 130,000 or so clones, and about three quarters of these were observed just once. The ten largest clones take up approximately 4.2% of the sample.

The CDR3, from cysteine to phenylalanine, totals 15 residues. The read is trimmed to its CDR3 DNA, 45 bases read in frame from base 1. From the germline V gene, CDR1 is SGHTA and CDR2 is FQGNSA. Cut back by 5 bases and 2 bases, the V and J ends lie 12 bases apart. As for this clone: It lacks a known antigen. No base qualities exist here, and no much larger clone lies one base off it.

This sequence was found in a man aged 50 to 59 in good health and CMV-seropositive. Material for sequencing was PBMCs. The V and J genes are TRBV7-2 and TRBJ1-4; tentative D gene TRBD1, with 6 bases matching. CDR3 region: CASSAQGPTNEKLFF. The DNA sequence follows: TGTGCCAGCAGCGCCCAGGGGCCCACTAATGAAAAACTGTTTTTT.